This T cell receptor beta chain was recovered during a study of blood T cell repertoires in COVID-19. Study-level background: Samples representing acute and convalescent COVID-19 were sourced from the United States, Italy and Spain.

Germline V CDR1 and CDR2: SNHLY, FYNNEI. The J segment lost 11 bases and the V segment lost 2 bases, leaving 14 bases of the junction unmatched. This CDR3 has 16 residues. Under the authors' procedure: The authors estimated nucleated cell counts from reference gene primer amplification. Generated by immunoSEQ multiplex PCR, the TCRdb table keeps only in-frame clones and is missing some. V, J and clone size are taken as reported in that table, and D and trimming were inferred from the DNA itself. The sample contains about 190,000 clones, roughly 83% of which appear only once. Participants were aged about 18 to 95 years, lived in over 20 US areas, and enrolled virtually. Two negative PCRs, clearance, or symptom resolution characterized the recovered Cohort 3 donors.

The sequencing input was PBMCs or T cells enriched from blood (not recorded which). This clonotype originated in a woman aged 25 to 39 who had recovered from COVID-19. The chain links TRBV2 to TRBJ2-3; TRBD2 aligns across 9 bases. The CDR3 bases are TGTGCCAGCAGTGAACGTCGGTTAGCGGGAGAGGGGGGGCAGTATTTT. This encodes CASSERRLAGEGGQYF.